This TCR beta chain was recorded in a study of graft-versus-host responses after intestinal transplantation. Overall study context: Each recipient received a multivisceral, liver-intestinal, or isolated intestinal graft.

On this clone: The antigen is undetermined.

Repertoires were generated with immunoSEQ multiplex PCR, while TCRdb's copy carries only in-frame clones and drops some. The sample has 80,000 to 100,000 clones, about 94% seen once. Trimming removed 11 bases from V and 5 bases from J, with 19 bases in between. The CDR3 is 14 amino acids. Per the germline V gene, CDR1 is LNHDA and CDR2 is SQIVND (reference sequence). This rearrangement joins TRBV19 to TRBJ1-5; D may be TRBD1 (6 bases). The specimen comprised unstimulated CD4+ T cells sorted from spleen or lymph node cells, sampled before intestinal transplant. This clonotype was obtained from a human donor who received an intestinal transplant. The CDR3 is CAGGGGGAHQPQHF. CDR3 coding DNA: TGTGCCGGAGGTGGCGGGGGCGCGCATCAGCCCCAGCATTTT.